The source of this T cell receptor beta chain is a study of T cell changes during pregnancy in multiple sclerosis. Germline V gene sequence: CDR1 SGHDT, CDR2 YYEEEE. The ends lost 3 bases at V and 4 bases at J; junction bases unmatched: 4. The CDR3 is made up of 16 amino acids. Measured with immunoSEQ multiplex PCR; TCRdb has only the in-frame clones, and not every one. Of about 70,000 clones in the sample, roughly 91% are singletons; the top ten hold roughly 0.3%. Only one count was recorded for this clone. The TCR was taken from a female donor with multiple sclerosis, enrolled in a pregnancy study. Specimen: CD4+ T cells from peripheral blood mononuclear cells, collected after pregnancy. The V gene is TRBV5-6, the J gene TRBJ2-1, with TRBD2 identical over 13 bases. The CDR3 is CASSSGLAGAYNEQFF. Here the CDR3 DNA reads TGTGCCAGCAGCTCAGGACTAGCGGGGGCGTACAATGAGCAGTTCTTC.